Reported below is one T cell receptor beta chain. Under the authors' procedure: From reference gene primer amplification, estimates of nucleated cell counts were derived. Generated by immunoSEQ multiplex PCR, the TCRdb table keeps only in-frame clones and is missing some. That table is the source of V, J and clone size, and D and trimming were worked out from the DNA. The sample yields under 250,000 clones, about 82% seen once. The data originate from a study of blood T cell repertoires in COVID-19. In the study overall: From the United States, Italy and Spain came samples of acute and convalescent COVID-19. PBMCs, B-cell-depleted T cells, or T cells provided the cDNA or gDNA that made up the material.

Trimming cost V 3 bases and J 8 bases; bases outside gene matches: 3. The CDR3 spans 13 residues. Germline V gene lookup returns CDR1 LNHDA and CDR2 SQIVND (reference sequence). What was sequenced was peripheral blood. This TCR came from a man older than 75 with acute or convalescent COVID-19. This chain joins TRBV19 and TRBJ2-1, with TRBD2 matching 8 bases. The CDR3 nucleotides read TGTGCCAGTAGTATCCGGGGGGGCGATGAGCAGTTCTTC. Translation gives CASSIRGGDEQFF.